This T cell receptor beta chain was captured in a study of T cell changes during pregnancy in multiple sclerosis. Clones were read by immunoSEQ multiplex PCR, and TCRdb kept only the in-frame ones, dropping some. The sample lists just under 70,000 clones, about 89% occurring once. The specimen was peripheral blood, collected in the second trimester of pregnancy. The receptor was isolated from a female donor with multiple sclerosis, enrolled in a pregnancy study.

CDR3 sequence reads: CASSPGQNQPQHF. DNA for the CDR3: TGTGCCAGCTCACCGGGCCAAAATCAGCCCCAGCATTTT. The chain couples TRBV18 to TRBJ1-5; the D is unclear. Germline CDR1 and CDR2: KGHSH and LQKENI. Trimming left V 3 bases short and J 4 bases short, with 7 bases between. The CDR3 runs to 13 residues.